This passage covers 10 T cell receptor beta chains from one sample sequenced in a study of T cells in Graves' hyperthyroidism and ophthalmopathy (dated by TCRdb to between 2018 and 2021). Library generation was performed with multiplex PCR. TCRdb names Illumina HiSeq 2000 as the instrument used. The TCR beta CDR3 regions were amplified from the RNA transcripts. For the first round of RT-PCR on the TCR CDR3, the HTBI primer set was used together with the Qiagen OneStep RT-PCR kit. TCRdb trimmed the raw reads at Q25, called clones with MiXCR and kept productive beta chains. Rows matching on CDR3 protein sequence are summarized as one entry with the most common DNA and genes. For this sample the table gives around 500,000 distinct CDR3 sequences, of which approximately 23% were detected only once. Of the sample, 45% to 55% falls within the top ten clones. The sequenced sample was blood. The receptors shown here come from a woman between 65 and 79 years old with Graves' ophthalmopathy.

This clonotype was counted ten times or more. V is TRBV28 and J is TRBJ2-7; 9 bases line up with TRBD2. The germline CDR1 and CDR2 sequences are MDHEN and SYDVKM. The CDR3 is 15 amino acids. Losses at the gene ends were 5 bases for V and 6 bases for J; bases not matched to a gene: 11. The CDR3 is CASSLTPGLAREQYF. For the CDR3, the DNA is TGTGCCAGCAGTCTCACTCCCGGACTAGCGCGCGAGCAGTACTTC.

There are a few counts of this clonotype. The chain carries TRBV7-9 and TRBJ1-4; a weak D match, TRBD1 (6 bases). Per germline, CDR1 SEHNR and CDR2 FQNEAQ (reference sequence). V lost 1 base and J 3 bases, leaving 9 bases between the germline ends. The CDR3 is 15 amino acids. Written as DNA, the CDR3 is TGTGCCAGCAGCTTAGGGGACACCCCTAATGAAAAACTGTTTTTT. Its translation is CASSLGDTPNEKLFF.

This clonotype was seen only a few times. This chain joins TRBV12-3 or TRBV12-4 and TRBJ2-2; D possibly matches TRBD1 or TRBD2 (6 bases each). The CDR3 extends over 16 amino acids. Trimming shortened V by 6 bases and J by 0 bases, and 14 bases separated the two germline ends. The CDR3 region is CASSARGTANTGELFF. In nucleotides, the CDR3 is TGTGCCAGCAGCGCGAGGGGGACTGCGAACACCGGGGAGCTGTTTTTT.

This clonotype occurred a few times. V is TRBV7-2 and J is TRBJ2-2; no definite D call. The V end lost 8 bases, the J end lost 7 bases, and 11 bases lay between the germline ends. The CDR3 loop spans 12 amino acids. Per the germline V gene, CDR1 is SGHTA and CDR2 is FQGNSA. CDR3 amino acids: CASGSEVGELFF. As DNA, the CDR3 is TGTGCCAGCGGCAGTGAGGTCGGGGAGCTGTTTTTT.

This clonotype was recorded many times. DNA of the CDR3: TGTGCCAGCAGTTTGTCCGAGGGGTGGTCTGGCTACACCTTC. It codes for CASSLSEGWSGYTF. The J gene is TRBJ1-2, the V gene TRBV28, with D tentatively TRBD1 (5 bases). CDR1 is MDHEN and CDR2 is SYDVKM in the germline V gene. V was cut by 3 bases and J by 7 bases, with 15 bases left in between. The CDR3 totals 14 residues.

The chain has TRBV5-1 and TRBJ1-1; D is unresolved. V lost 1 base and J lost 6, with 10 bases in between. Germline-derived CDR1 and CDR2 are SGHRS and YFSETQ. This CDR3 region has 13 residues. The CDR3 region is CASSLSESAEAFF. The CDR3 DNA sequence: TGCGCCAGCAGCTTGAGTGAGAGCGCTGAAGCTTTCTTT.

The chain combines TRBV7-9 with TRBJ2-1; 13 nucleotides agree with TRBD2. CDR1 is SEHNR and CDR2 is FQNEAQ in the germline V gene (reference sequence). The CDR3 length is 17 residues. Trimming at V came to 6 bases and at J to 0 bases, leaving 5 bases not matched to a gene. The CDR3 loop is CASSPTSGRSSYNEQFF. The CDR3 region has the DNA TGTGCCAGCAGTCCGACTAGCGGGAGGAGCTCCTACAATGAGCAGTTCTTC.

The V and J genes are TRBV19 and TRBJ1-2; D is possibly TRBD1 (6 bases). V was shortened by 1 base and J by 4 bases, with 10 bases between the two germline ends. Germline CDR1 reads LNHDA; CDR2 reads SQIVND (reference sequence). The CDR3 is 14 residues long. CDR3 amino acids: CASSIAGGGYGYTF. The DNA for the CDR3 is TGTGCCAGTAGTATAGCTGGGGGCGGCTATGGCTACACCTTC.

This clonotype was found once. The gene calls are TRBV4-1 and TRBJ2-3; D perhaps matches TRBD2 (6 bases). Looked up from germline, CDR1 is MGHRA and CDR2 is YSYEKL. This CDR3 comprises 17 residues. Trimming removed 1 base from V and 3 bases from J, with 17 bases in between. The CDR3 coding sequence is TGCGCCAGCAGCCAAGCGAGATGGGCAGGGACTACAGATACGCAGTATTTT. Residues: CASSQARWAGTTDTQYF.

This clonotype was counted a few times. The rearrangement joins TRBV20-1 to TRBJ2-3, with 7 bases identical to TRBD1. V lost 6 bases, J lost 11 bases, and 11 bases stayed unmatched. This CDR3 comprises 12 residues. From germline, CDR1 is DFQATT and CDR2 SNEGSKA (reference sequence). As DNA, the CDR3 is TGCAGTGCCGAGCTAGGGACAGAGGTGCAGTATTTT. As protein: CSAELGTEVQYF.